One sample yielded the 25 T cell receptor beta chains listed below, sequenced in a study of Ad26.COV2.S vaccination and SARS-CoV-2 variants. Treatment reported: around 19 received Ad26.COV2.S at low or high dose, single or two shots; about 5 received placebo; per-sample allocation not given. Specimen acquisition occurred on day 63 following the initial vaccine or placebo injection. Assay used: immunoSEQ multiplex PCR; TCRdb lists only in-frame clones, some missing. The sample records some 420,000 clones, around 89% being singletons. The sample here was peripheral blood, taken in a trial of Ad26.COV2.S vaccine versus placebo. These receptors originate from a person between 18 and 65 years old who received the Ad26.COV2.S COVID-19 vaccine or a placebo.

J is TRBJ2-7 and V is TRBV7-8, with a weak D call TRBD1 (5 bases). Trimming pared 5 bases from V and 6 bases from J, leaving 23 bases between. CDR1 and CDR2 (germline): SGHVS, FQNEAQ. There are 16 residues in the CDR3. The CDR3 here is CASSPGQGRVGSEQYF. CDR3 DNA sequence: TGTGCCAGCAGCCCCGGTCAGGGTCGAGTTGGCTCCGAGCAGTACTTC.

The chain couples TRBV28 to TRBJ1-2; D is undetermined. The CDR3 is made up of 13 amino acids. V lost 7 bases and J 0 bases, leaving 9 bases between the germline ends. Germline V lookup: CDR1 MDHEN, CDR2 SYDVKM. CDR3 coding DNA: TGTGCCAGCACCCTTGGGCCTAACTATGGCTACACCTTC. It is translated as CASTLGPNYGYTF.

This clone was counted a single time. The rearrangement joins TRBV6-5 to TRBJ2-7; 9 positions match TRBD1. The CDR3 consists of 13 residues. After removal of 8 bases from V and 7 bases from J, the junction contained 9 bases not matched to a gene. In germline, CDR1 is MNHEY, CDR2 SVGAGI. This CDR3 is CASAPDRGGEQYF. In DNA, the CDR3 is TGTGCCAGCGCTCCGGACAGGGGCGGGGAGCAGTACTTC.

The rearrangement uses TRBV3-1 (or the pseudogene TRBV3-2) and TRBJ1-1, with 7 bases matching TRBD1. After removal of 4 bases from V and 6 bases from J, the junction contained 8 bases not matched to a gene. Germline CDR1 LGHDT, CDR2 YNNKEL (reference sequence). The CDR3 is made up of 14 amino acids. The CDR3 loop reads CASSRDRVRPEAFF. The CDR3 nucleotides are TGTGCCAGCAGCCGCGACAGGGTTCGTCCTGAAGCTTTCTTT.

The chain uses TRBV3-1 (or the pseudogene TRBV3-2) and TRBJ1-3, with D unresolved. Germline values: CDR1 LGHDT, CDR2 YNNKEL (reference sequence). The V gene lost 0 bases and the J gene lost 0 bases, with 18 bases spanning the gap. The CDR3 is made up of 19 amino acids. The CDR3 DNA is TGTGCCAGCAGCCAAGAAACGTTAAGGACCCTTCTCTCTGGAAACACCATATATTTT. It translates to CASSQETLRTLLSGNTIYF.

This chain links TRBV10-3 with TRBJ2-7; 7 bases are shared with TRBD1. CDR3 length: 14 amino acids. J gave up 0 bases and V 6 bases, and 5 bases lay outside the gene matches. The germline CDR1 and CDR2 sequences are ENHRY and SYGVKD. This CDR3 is CAIRTQGISYEQYF. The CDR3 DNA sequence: TGTGCCATCAGGACACAGGGGATCTCCTACGAGCAGTACTTC.

CDR3 coding DNA: TGCGCCGTCGGGGGCGGGGGTCACAATGAGCAGTTCTTC. Translation gives CAVGGGGHNEQFF. The chain links TRBV10-1 to TRBJ2-1; the D gene is possibly TRBD2 (7 bases). The V gene lost 11 bases and the J gene lost 5 bases, with 16 bases spanning the gap. This CDR3 has 13 amino acids. The germline V gene encodes CDR1 WNHNN and CDR2 SYGVQD (reference sequence).

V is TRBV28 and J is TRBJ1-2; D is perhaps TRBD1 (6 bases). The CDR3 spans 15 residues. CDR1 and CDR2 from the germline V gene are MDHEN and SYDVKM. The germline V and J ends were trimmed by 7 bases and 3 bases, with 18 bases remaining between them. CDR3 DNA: TGTGCCAGCACCGAGGACAGCCATAAAGACTATGGCTACACCTTC. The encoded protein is CASTEDSHKDYGYTF.

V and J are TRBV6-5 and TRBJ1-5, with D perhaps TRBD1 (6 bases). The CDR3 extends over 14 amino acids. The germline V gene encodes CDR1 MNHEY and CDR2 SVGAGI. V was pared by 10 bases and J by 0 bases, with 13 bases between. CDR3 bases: TGTGCCATGGGTGGACAGTATAGCAATCAGCCCCAGCATTTT. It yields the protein CAMGGQYSNQPQHF.

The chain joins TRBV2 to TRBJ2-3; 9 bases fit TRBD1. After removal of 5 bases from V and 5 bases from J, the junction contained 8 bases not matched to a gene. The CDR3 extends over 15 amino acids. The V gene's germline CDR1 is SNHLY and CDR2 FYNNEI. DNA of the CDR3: TGTGCCAGCAGTTATTACAGGGGGCGCAGAGATACGCAGTATTTT. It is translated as CASSYYRGRRDTQYF.

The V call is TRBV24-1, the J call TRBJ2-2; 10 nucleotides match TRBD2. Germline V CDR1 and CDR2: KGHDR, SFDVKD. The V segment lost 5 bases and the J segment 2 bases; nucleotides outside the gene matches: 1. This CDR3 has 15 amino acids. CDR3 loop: CATSASGGNTGELFF. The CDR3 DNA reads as TGTGCCACCAGTGCTAGCGGGGGCAACACCGGGGAGCTGTTTTTT.

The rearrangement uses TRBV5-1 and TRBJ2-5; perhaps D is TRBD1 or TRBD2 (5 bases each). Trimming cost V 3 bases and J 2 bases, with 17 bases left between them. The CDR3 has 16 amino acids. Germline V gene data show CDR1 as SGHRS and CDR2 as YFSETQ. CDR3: CASSSGLPGLQETQYF. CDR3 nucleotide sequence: TGCGCCAGCAGCTCGGGGCTTCCGGGATTACAAGAGACCCAGTACTTC.

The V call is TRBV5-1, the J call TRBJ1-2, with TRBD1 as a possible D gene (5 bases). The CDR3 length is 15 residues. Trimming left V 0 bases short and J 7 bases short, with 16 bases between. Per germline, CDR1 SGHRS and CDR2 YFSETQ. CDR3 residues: CASSLVFSGVAGYTF. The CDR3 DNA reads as TGCGCCAGCAGCTTGGTATTTTCGGGGGTTGCTGGCTACACCTTC. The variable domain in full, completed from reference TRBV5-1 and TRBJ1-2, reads KAGVTQTPRYLIKTRGQQVTLSCSPISGHRSVSWYQQTPGQGLQFLFEYFSETQRNKGNFPGRFSGRQFSNSRSEMNVSTLELGDSALYLCASSLVFSGVAGYTFGSGTRLTVV.

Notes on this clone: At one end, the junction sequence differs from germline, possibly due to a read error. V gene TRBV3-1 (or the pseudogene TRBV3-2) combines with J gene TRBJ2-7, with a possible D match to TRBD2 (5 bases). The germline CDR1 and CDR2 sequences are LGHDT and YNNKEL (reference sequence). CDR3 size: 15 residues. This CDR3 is CASTQRPWPTGEQYF. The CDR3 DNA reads TGTGCCAGCACCCAACGGCCGTGGCCGACGGGGGAGCAGTACTTC.

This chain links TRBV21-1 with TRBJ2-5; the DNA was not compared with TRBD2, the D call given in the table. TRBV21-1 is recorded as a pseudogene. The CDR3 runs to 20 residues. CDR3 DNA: TGTGCCAGCAGCAACGGGGAAAAAGTTGTGGTAAGGGAGGAGAAAGAGACCCAGTACTTC. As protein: CASSNGEKVVVREEKETQYF.

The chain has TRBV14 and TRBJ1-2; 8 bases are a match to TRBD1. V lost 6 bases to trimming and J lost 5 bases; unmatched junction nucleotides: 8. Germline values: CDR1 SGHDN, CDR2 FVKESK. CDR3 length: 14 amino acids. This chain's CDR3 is CASSLGQGVYGYTF. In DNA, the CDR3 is TGTGCCAGCAGTCTAGGACAGGGAGTGTATGGCTACACCTTC.

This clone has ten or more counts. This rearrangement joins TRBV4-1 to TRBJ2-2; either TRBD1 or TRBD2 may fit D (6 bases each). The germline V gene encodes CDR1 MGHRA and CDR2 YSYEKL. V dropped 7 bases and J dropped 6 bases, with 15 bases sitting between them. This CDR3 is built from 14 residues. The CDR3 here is CASKGEGEAGELFF. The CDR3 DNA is TGCGCCAGCAAGGGAGAGGGGGAGGCCGGGGAGCTGTTTTTT.

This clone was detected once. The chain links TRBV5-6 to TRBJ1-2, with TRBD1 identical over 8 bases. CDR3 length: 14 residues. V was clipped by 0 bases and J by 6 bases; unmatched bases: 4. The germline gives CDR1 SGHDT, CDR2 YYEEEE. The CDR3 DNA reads TGTGCCAGCAGCTTGGTCAGGGGGCCGGATGGCTACACCTTC. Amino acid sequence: CASSLVRGPDGYTF.

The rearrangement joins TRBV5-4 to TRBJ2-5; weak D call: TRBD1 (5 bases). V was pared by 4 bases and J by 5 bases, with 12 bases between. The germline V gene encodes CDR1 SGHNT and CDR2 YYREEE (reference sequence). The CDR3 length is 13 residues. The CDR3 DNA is TGTGCCAGCAGCGAGGACAATGTGGAGACCCAGTACTTC. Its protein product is CASSEDNVETQYF.

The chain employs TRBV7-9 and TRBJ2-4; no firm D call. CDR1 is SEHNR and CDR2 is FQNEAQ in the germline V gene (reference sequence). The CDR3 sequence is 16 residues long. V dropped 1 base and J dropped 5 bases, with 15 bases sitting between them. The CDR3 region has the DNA TGTGCCAGCAGCTTAGTCGGGCCGAAAAGGGAAAACATTCAGTACTTC. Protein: CASSLVGPKRENIQYF.

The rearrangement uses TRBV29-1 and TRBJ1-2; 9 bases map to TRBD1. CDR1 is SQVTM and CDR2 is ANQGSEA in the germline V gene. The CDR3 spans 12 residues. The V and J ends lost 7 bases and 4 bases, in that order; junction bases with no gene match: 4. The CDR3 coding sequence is TGCAGCGGGATGGACAGGGGCTATGGCTACACCTTC. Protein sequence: CSGMDRGYGYTF.

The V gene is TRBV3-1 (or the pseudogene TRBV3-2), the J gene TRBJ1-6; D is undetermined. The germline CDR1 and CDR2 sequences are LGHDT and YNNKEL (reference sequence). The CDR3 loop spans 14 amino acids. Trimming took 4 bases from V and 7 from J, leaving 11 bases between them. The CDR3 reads CASSPQQLNSPLHF. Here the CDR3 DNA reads TGTGCCAGCAGCCCCCAACAGCTGAATTCACCCCTCCACTTT.

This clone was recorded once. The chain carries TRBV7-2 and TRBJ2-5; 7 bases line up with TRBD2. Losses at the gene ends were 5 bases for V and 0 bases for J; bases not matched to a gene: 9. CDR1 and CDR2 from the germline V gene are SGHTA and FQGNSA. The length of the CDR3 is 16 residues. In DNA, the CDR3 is TGTGCCAGCAGCGGATTTCGACGGGGGGACCAAGAGACCCAGTACTTC. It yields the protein CASSGFRRGDQETQYF.

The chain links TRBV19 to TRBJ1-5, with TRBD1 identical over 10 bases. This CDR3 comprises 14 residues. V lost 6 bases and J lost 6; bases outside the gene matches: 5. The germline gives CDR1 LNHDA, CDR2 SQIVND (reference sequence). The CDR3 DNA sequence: TGTGCCAGTAGCCCCGGGACAGGGGTTCAGCCCCAGCATTTT. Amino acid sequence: CASSPGTGVQPQHF.

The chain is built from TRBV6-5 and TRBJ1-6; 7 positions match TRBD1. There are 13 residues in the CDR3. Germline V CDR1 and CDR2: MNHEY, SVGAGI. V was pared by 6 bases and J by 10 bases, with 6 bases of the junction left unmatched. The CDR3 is CASSRGDSSPLHF. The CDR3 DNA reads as TGTGCCAGCAGCAGGGGGGATTCCTCACCCCTCCACTTT.